This TCR beta chain was profiled in a study of blood T cells in healthy people across ages. Together with a sample-barcoded 5' primer, a J-beta primer mix was included in a second PCR lasting roughly 6 to 12 cycles. A 12-random-nucleotide template-switch adaptor tagged each cDNA molecule. MiXCR, applied by TCRdb to the 5' RACE reads, yields one record per CDR3 protein. The sample has hundreds of thousands of distinct CDR3 sequences; over 20% are singletons. Study outcomes and limitations: Diversity figures derived from one million T cells were judged to underestimate the true value.

On this clonotype itself: Its antigen is currently unknown.

The CDR3 consists of 15 residues. V trimming: 3 bases; J trimming: 0 bases; junction bases outside the gene matches: 5. Germline V gene data show CDR1 as DFQATT and CDR2 as SNEGSKA (reference sequence). Each donor gave ten milliliters of peripheral blood. The sequencing sample was made of blood. This TCR was sampled from a man aged 70 or older in good health. The V and J genes are TRBV20-1 and TRBJ2-3; 8 bases match TRBD1. The CDR3 here is CSASFRGPSTDTQYF. CDR3 nucleotides: TGCAGTGCTAGCTTCAGGGGGCCCAGCACAGATACGCAGTATTTT.